This T cell receptor beta chain was sequenced for a study of regulatory T cells in long-lasting Graves disease. Turning to the study itself: Those Graves' patients who were newly diagnosed had been on antithyroid drugs under 3 months. Study-level results: With a few thousand shared public clonotypes, persistent patients exceeded new patients, who shared about a thousand. TRBV28, TRBJ1-2 and TRBJ2-5 emerged as the favored segments in persistent disease.

CDR3-region Arm-PCR and iRepertoire HTBI primers produced the TCR beta libraries. TCRdb passed the multiplex PCR reads through MiXCR, listing each CDR3 protein once. Of around 250,000 distinct CDR3 sequences in the sample, about 18% were seen once. Concerning this clonotype: As yet, its antigen is unknown. An end of the junction does not agree with germline; a read error may underlie this.

CDR1 is ENHRY and CDR2 is SYGVKD in the germline V gene. The CDR3 loop spans 12 amino acids. Time point defined: newly diagnosed GD, antithyroid drugs for less than 3 months. The TCR library was made from RNA extracted from PBMCs. This sample was also put to use in a study of T cells in Graves' hyperthyroidism and ophthalmopathy. That paper notes: The study excluded patients with uncontrolled infection, other autoimmune disease, pregnancy or lactation.

The sequence derives from a woman aged 25 to 45 with Graves disease. Sequenced here: peripheral blood mononuclear cells (PBMCs), sampled at new diagnosis, from a patient treated with antithyroid drugs. This chain links TRBV10-3 with TRBJ2-1; a possible D gene is TRBD2 (6 bases). Written as DNA, the CDR3 is TGTGCCATCAGTGTGGAGGGCAATGAGCGGTTCTTC. As protein: CAISVEGNERFF.